Below are 22 T cell receptor beta chains sequenced from a single sample in a study of vaccination effects on CD4 cells after COVID-19. What these receptors recognize is not known. Produced via immunoSEQ multiplex PCR; TCRdb's table is partial and in-frame only. The repertoire holds roughly 48,000 clones, with approximately 61% as singletons. Culture lasted roughly 9 days before CD4+ T cell isolation. The sequencing here drew on CD4+ T cells from PBMCs cultured without peptide, taken before COVID-19 vaccination. The receptors stem from a human donor who received a COVID-19 vaccine.

The chain joins TRBV6-5 to TRBJ1-2, with TRBD1 matching 8 bases. Germline V gene data show CDR1 as MNHEY and CDR2 as SVGAGI. This CDR3 contains 15 residues. The V segment lost 6 bases and the J segment 4 bases; nucleotides outside the gene matches: 10. As DNA, the CDR3 is TGTGCCAGCAGACCTAACGACAGGGGAACCTATGGCTACACCTTC. Its translation: CASRPNDRGTYGYTF.

This chain connects TRBV19 to TRBJ2-1; D might be TRBD1 or TRBD2, each matching 6 bases. The CDR3 has 15 amino acids. Germline CDR1 and CDR2: LNHDA and SQIVND (reference sequence). With 1 base removed from V and 4 bases from J, the gap between germline ends came to 11 bases. Written as DNA, the CDR3 is TGTGCCAGTAGTATAGTGGGGGGCCGGTACAATGAGCAGTTCTTC. It specifies CASSIVGGRYNEQFF.

The rearrangement links TRBV2 to TRBJ1-6; TRBD1 matches 7 bases. There are 13 residues in the CDR3. J gave up 3 bases and V 11 bases, and 4 bases lay outside the gene matches. Germline V gene data show CDR1 as SNHLY and CDR2 as FYNNEI. CDR3 sequence: CAGRDSYNSPLHF. In DNA form, the CDR3 reads TGTGCCGGGCGGGACAGCTATAATTCACCCCTCCACTTT. Full variable domain (remainder filled in from reference TRBV2 and TRBJ1-6): EPEVTQTPSHQVTQMGQEVILRCVPISNHLYFYWYRQILGQKVEFLVSFYNNEISEKSEIFDDQFSVERPDGSNFTLKIRSTKLEDSAMYFCAGRDSYNSPLHFGNGTRLTVT.

This chain connects TRBV4-2 to TRBJ2-1; TRBD2 matches 9 bases. CDR3 length: 16 residues. The germline V gene encodes CDR1 LGHNA and CDR2 YNFKEQ. V gave up 0 bases and J gave up 7 bases; unmatched junction bases: 7. This CDR3 reads CASSQDRASGVNEQFF. CDR3 sequence (DNA): TGTGCCAGCAGCCAAGATCGGGCTAGCGGGGTAAATGAGCAGTTCTTC.

CDR3 in amino acids: CAWSVAGAAGRGYTF. CDR3 DNA: TGTGCCTGGAGTGTGGCCGGGGCCGCGGGACGTGGCTACACCTTC. This chain joins TRBV30 and TRBJ1-2; a weak D match, TRBD1 (5 bases). This CDR3 has 15 residues. V dropped 0 bases and J dropped 7 bases, with 18 bases sitting between them. Germline values: CDR1 GTSNPN, CDR2 SVGIG (reference sequence).

There are a few counts of this clone. V and J are TRBV11-3 and TRBJ2-1, with TRBD2 identical over 9 bases. There are 15 residues in the CDR3. V shed 1 base, J shed 7 bases, and the junction held 5 bases outside the gene matches. CDR1 and CDR2 from the germline V gene are SGHNT and YENEEA. CDR3 residues: CASSLASGAGNEQFF. The CDR3, as DNA: TGTGCCAGCAGCTTAGCTAGCGGGGCTGGGAATGAGCAGTTCTTC.

This clone has more than one count but fewer than ten. V usage is TRBV6-1 and J usage is TRBJ2-7; D remains unclear. Germline CDR1 is MNHNS and CDR2 is SASEGT. Trimming stripped 6 bases from V and 7 bases from J, with 10 bases between. This CDR3 contains 11 residues. This CDR3 reads CASSPRSEQYF. CDR3 DNA sequence: TGTGCCAGCAGCCCAAGGTCGGAGCAGTACTTC.

This clone was recorded a few times. The chain combines TRBV19 with TRBJ1-5; D unresolved. CDR1 is LNHDA and CDR2 is SQIVND in the germline V gene (reference sequence). The CDR3 spans 12 residues. V lost 3 bases, J lost 7 bases, and 7 bases lay in between. CDR3 sequence (DNA): TGTGCCAGTAGTATTCCCAGGCAGCCCCAGCATTTT. Translating gives CASSIPRQPQHF.

V and J are TRBV19 and TRBJ1-2, with D possibly TRBD1 on 6 matching bases. With 9 bases removed from V and 1 base from J, the gap between germline ends came to 15 bases. The CDR3 sequence is 14 residues long. CDR1 and CDR2 (germline): LNHDA, SQIVND (reference sequence). The CDR3 DNA sequence: TGTGCCAGCCGCCACAGGGCCCTTAACTATGGCTACACCTTC. Translated, it gives CASRHRALNYGYTF.

This sequence joins TRBV7-9 and TRBJ2-5; TRBD1 agrees at 8 bases. The J segment lost 2 bases and the V segment lost 5 bases, leaving 7 bases of the junction unmatched. From germline, CDR1 is SEHNR and CDR2 FQNEAQ (reference sequence). The CDR3 spans 15 residues. The CDR3 DNA is TGTGCCAGCAGCGGCAGGGGGCTTTTACAAGAGACCCAGTACTTC. Translated: CASSGRGLLQETQYF. Complete variable domain (other parts from reference TRBV7-9 and TRBJ2-5): DTGVSQNPRHKITKRGQNVTFRCDPISEHNRLYWYRQTLGQGPEFLTYFQNEAQLEKSRLLSDRFSAERPKGSFSTLEIQRTEQGDSAMYLCASSGRGLLQETQYFGPGTRLLVL.

This chain links TRBV24-1 with TRBJ1-2; a possible D gene is TRBD1 (5 bases). This CDR3 has 13 residues. V was shortened by 6 bases and J by 8 bases, with 15 bases between the two germline ends. Germline V CDR1 and CDR2: KGHDR, SFDVKD. The CDR3 is CATSLTGASGYTF. DNA of the CDR3: TGTGCCACCAGTTTAACTGGGGCGTCGGGCTACACCTTC.

The rearrangement links TRBV4-2 to TRBJ1-1; 10 nucleotides agree with TRBD1. Per germline, CDR1 LGHNA and CDR2 YNFKEQ. CDR3 length: 16 amino acids. Trimming cost V 1 base and J 6 bases; bases outside gene matches: 8. CDR3 coding DNA: TGTGCCAGCAGCCAAGGACCGGGACAGGGGAGCGCTGAAGCTTTCTTT. Protein product: CASSQGPGQGSAEAFF.

This clone appeared a few times. The J gene is TRBJ2-7, the V gene TRBV18, with TRBD1 matching 8 bases. CDR1 and CDR2 from the germline V gene are KGHSH and LQKENI. The CDR3 totals 14 residues. The J segment lost 1 base and the V segment lost 4 bases, leaving 3 bases of the junction unmatched. The CDR3 protein is CASSQRQGSYEQYF. In nucleotides, the CDR3 is TGTGCCAGCTCACAGCGACAGGGGTCCTACGAGCAGTACTTC.

The V call is TRBV18, the J call TRBJ2-7; D not resolved. Trimming removed 3 bases at V and 3 bases at J, with 12 bases between. Germline CDR1 KGHSH, CDR2 LQKENI. This CDR3 region has 14 residues. The CDR3 sequence: CASSPRNGLYEQYF. Here the CDR3 DNA reads TGTGCCAGCTCACCCCGAAACGGTCTCTACGAGCAGTACTTC.

The chain couples TRBV28 to TRBJ1-1; 9 positions match TRBD1. Unmatched junction bases numbered 8, after V lost 5 bases and J lost 1 base. The CDR3 covers 16 residues. The germline V gene encodes CDR1 MDHEN and CDR2 SYDVKM. CDR3 DNA sequence: TGTGCCAGCAGTATGTCCCACAGGGGGCAGAACACTGAAGCTTTCTTT. The encoded protein is CASSMSHRGQNTEAFF.

There are a few counts of this clone. This rearrangement joins TRBV12-3 or TRBV12-4 to TRBJ2-2; TRBD1 might be the D (6 bases). The ends were cut back, 5 bases at V and 6 bases at J, with 10 bases in the middle. This CDR3 is built from 13 residues. The CDR3 DNA is TGTGCCAGCAGTCTAAGGGGGTCCGGGGAGCTGTTTTTT. Its protein is CASSLRGSGELFF.

This chain joins TRBV1 and TRBJ2-7; no DNA check was done on the table's D call, TRBD2. TRBV1 is described as a pseudogene. CDR3 length: 15 residues. For the CDR3, the DNA is TGCACCAGCAGCCAAGTTAGCGGGGGGGGGTTCGAGCAGTACTTC. Protein: CTSSQVSGGGFEQYF.

This clone showed up just a few times. The chain is built from TRBV18 and TRBJ1-5; D unclear. The CDR3 has 14 residues. Germline V CDR1 and CDR2: KGHSH, LQKENI. V was pared by 5 bases and J by 2 bases, with 10 bases between. The CDR3 coding sequence is TGTGCCAGCTCAGCCGCTGATGGCAATCAGCCCCAGCATTTT. Its protein is CASSAADGNQPQHF.

The rearrangement joins TRBV7-9 to TRBJ2-3, with 10 positions matching TRBD1. Germline assignment: CDR1 SEHNR and CDR2 FQNEAQ (reference sequence). V shed 5 bases, J shed 2 bases, and the junction held 7 bases outside the gene matches. The CDR3 is 16 amino acids. In DNA, the CDR3 is TGTGCCAGCAGCCCCCAGGGACAGGGGAACACAGATACGCAGTATTTT. Protein sequence: CASSPQGQGNTDTQYF.

The rearrangement uses TRBV12-5 and TRBJ2-1; the match to TRBD2 covers 7 bases. There are 14 residues in the CDR3. Germline V lookup: CDR1 LGHNT, CDR2 FRNRAP. V shed 5 bases, J shed 5 bases, and the junction held 6 bases outside the gene matches. The DNA for the CDR3 is TGTGCTAGTGGTCTAGGACTAGGTAACAATGAGCAGTTCTTC. It is translated as CASGLGLGNNEQFF.

This clone came up a few times. This chain links TRBV5-1 with TRBJ1-1; 7 bases fit TRBD1. CDR1 is SGHRS and CDR2 is YFSETQ in the germline V gene. CDR3 size: 15 residues. J gave up 1 base and V 2 bases, and 5 bases lay outside the gene matches. The CDR3 DNA sequence: TGCGCCAGCAGCTTACAGGGGTCCCCGAACACTGAAGCTTTCTTT. Protein sequence: CASSLQGSPNTEAFF.

A few counts support this clone. The junction departs from the called germline gene at one end, perhaps through a read error. The chain couples TRBV7-7 to TRBJ2-5; D might be TRBD1 (6 bases). From germline, CDR1 is SSHAT and CDR2 FNYEAQ (reference sequence). This CDR3 has 13 amino acids. The CDR3 region is CASSHDRQETQYF. The CDR3 region has the DNA TGTGCTAGCAGCCATGACAGGCAAGAGACCCAGTACTTC.